There are many counts of the clone carrying this T cell receptor beta chain. The sample originates from a study of T cell repertoires in cytomegalovirus infection. Across the study: CMV infection together with matching HLA type was indicated by public TCR beta signatures.

TCRdb reanalysed the reads using MiXCR and keeps one entry per CDR3 protein. The sample consists of 290,000 or so distinct CDR3 sequences, 9.6% of them appearing once. The source is a human donor in good health (CMV status not recorded). Some clones in this sample may be carry-over from other donors' samples. Sequencing was carried out using PBMCs.

The CDR3 is CASSYVQNTEAFF. The CDR3 bases are TGTGCCAGCAGTTACGTACAGAACACTGAAGCTTTCTTT. J is TRBJ1-1 and V is TRBV6-5; D is unclear. The V end was cut by 2 bases, the J end by 1 base, with 5 bases between. In germline, CDR1 is MNHEY, CDR2 SVGAGI. This CDR3 contains 13 residues.